Listed below are T cell receptor beta chains from one sample, sequenced in a study of shared clonotypes between healthy human individuals. The assay was immunoSEQ multiplex PCR, and TCRdb's table has in-frame clones only and misses some. The data contain 2 million to 2.5 million clones, 85% to 95% of them singletons. Material for sequencing was naive CD4+ T cells from PBMCs. Receptor source: a man between 18 and 35 years old in good health. Some clones in this sample may be carry-over from other donors' samples. CDR3s include the opening cysteine and the closing phenylalanine or tryptophan. D genes are given only for firm matches. Only some rows state a clone size, as once, few, many or a class for expanded clones.

DNA: TGTGCCAGCAGCCCCGGCTGGGACACTGAAGCTTTCTTT
CDR3: CASSPGWDTEAFF
size: NA
V: TRBV7-3
D: NA
J: TRBJ1-1

DNA: TGTGCCAGCAGAACGACGGTGAACACCGGGGAGCTGTTTTTT
CDR3: CASRTTVNTGELFF
size: NA
V: TRBV28
D: NA
J: TRBJ2-2

DNA: TGTGCCAGCAGCTTAGGGGGGGCCTACAATGAGCAGTTCTTC
CDR3: CASSLGGAYNEQFF
size: NA
V: TRBV5-4
D: NA
J: TRBJ2-1

DNA: TGTGCCAGCAGCGTCGGGGTAGGCAGGGGAGAGACCCAGTACTTC
CDR3: CASSVGVGRGETQYF
size: once
V: TRBV11-2
D: NA
J: TRBJ2-5

DNA: TGTGCCAGCAAGGCCCCTGGACAAGAGACCCAGTACTTC
CDR3: CASKAPGQETQYF
size: NA
V: TRBV6-6
D: NA
J: TRBJ2-5

DNA: TGTGCCAGCAGACCACAGGAAAGACAGGGAGATCATGAGCAGTTCTTC
CDR3: CASRPQERQGDHEQFF
size: once
V: TRBV28
D: TRBD1
J: TRBJ2-1

DNA: TGTGCCACCAGCAGAGACCGGGACGGATACTACGAGCAGTACTTC
CDR3: CATSRDRDGYYEQYF
size: NA
V: TRBV15
D: NA
J: TRBJ2-7

DNA: TGCGCCAGCAGCTTGGGGACCGGGACACCTAGCACAGATACGCAGTATTTT
CDR3: CASSLGTGTPSTDTQYF
size: NA
V: TRBV5-1
D: NA
J: TRBJ2-3

DNA: TGTGCCAGCAGTTACGGTGGACAGGGTTCCTACGAGCAGTACTTC
CDR3: CASSYGGQGSYEQYF
size: NA
V: TRBV6-5
D: TRBD1
J: TRBJ2-7

DNA: TGCGCCAGCAATCCCCGAGGGACAGGGGGCCTGGAGACCCAGTACTTC
CDR3: CASNPRGTGGLETQYF
size: NA
V: TRBV4-1
D: TRBD1
J: TRBJ2-5

DNA: TGTGCCAGCACGAGGGGAGAAAACACTGAAGCTTTCTTT
CDR3: CASTRGENTEAFF
size: few
V: TRBV6-6
D: NA
J: TRBJ1-1

DNA: TGCGCCAGCAGTCAAATATGCGGGAGGGCGGGGGAGCAGTACTTC
CDR3: CASSQICGRAGEQYF
size: NA
V: TRBV23-1
D: TRBD2
J: TRBJ2-7

DNA: TGTGCCATCAGTGAGTCGAATCAGGGCGGCGAGCAGTACTTC
CDR3: CAISESNQGGEQYF
size: NA
V: TRBV10-3
D: NA
J: TRBJ2-7

DNA: TGCGCCAGCAGTGACAGGACAGGGAAGCAAGAGACCCAGTACTTC
CDR3: CASSDRTGKQETQYF
size: NA
V: TRBV10-1
D: TRBD1
J: TRBJ2-5

DNA: TGTGCCAGCACCTCGAACATCCCCGGGGAGCTGTTTTTT
CDR3: CASTSNIPGELFF
size: NA
V: TRBV7-9
D: NA
J: TRBJ2-2

DNA: TGTGCCAGCAGCTCCGGGAGGACCACAGATACGCAGTATTTT
CDR3: CASSSGRTTDTQYF
size: NA
V: TRBV7-9
D: TRBD2
J: TRBJ2-3

DNA: TGTGCCAGCAGCGGGAAACTAGCGGGAGATGGGGAGACCCAGTACTTC
CDR3: CASSGKLAGDGETQYF
size: NA
V: TRBV9
D: TRBD2
J: TRBJ2-5

DNA: TGCGCCAGCAGCTTTGGGGCAGCTCAAGAGACCCAGTACTTC
CDR3: CASSFGAAQETQYF
size: NA
V: TRBV5-1
D: NA
J: TRBJ2-5

DNA: TGTGCCAGCAGCTTTGCACGGCTACAGGGGGCTGGTAATGAGCAGTTCTTC
CDR3: CASSFARLQGAGNEQFF
size: NA
V: TRBV11-1
D: TRBD1
J: TRBJ2-1

DNA: TGTGCCAGCAGCTTACAACTCCCCGGCGGGGGGGAAGCTTTCTTT
CDR3: CASSLQLPGGGEAFF
size: NA
V: TRBV11-2
D: NA
J: TRBJ1-1

DNA: TGTGCCAGCAGCTTAGTAGGACACTCGAACACTGAAGCTTTCTTT
CDR3: CASSLVGHSNTEAFF
size: NA
V: TRBV11-2
D: NA
J: TRBJ1-1

DNA: TGCGCCAGCAGCTGGGGACGAGAGAACACCGGGGAGCTGTTTTTT
CDR3: CASSWGRENTGELFF
size: NA
V: TRBV5-1
D: NA
J: TRBJ2-2

DNA: TGTGCCAGCAGGCGGGGGGGGGCAGGACAGCCCCAGCATTTT
CDR3: CASRRGGAGQPQHF
size: NA
V: TRBV28
D: NA
J: TRBJ1-5

DNA: TGTGCCAGCAGAATCCTAGGGGCTAGCGGGAGGGCTTCCTACAATGAGCAGTTCTTC
CDR3: CASRILGASGRASYNEQFF
size: NA
V: TRBV27
D: TRBD2
J: TRBJ2-1

DNA: TGTGCCAGCAGCCTTGACCCTGACAGGGACTATGGCTACACCTTC
CDR3: CASSLDPDRDYGYTF
size: NA
V: TRBV7-8
D: TRBD1
J: TRBJ1-2

DNA: TGTGCCAGCAGCCAACGGGTCAATAGCAATCAGCCCCAGCATTTT
CDR3: CASSQRVNSNQPQHF
size: NA
V: TRBV5-8
D: NA
J: TRBJ1-5

DNA: TGCAGCGTTGAGGGACAGATCCAAGAGACCCAGTACTTC
CDR3: CSVEGQIQETQYF
size: NA
V: TRBV29-1
D: TRBD1
J: TRBJ2-5

DNA: TGCGCCAGCAGCGGACTAGCGGGAGAGGGTGAGCAGTTCTTC
CDR3: CASSGLAGEGEQFF
size: once
V: TRBV5-1
D: TRBD2
J: TRBJ2-1

DNA: TGCAGCGTCCATCTGCCCGGTACCTACGAGCAGTACTTC
CDR3: CSVHLPGTYEQYF
size: NA
V: TRBV29-1
D: NA
J: TRBJ2-7

DNA: TGTGCCAGCAGTTTACGGATCGCCAGAGGGGACACCTCCTACGAGCAGTACTTC
CDR3: CASSLRIARGDTSYEQYF
size: NA
V: TRBV28
D: NA
J: TRBJ2-7

DNA: TGTGCCACCATACTACAGGGCGGGGGATGGGAGACCCAGTACTTC
CDR3: CATILQGGGWETQYF
size: once
V: TRBV6-1
D: NA
J: TRBJ2-5

DNA: TGTGCCTGGAAAAGAGGGGGGCCGGGGCACTACGAGCAGTACTTC
CDR3: CAWKRGGPGHYEQYF
size: NA
V: TRBV30
D: NA
J: TRBJ2-7

DNA: TGCGCCAGCAGCTTGGCGAGCGGGAGACGGGATGAGCAGTTCTTC
CDR3: CASSLASGRRDEQFF
size: NA
V: TRBV5-1
D: TRBD2
J: TRBJ2-1

DNA: TGTGCCAGCAGCCGCCGGGGAGGGAAATCTCAAGAGACCCAGTACTTC
CDR3: CASSRRGGKSQETQYF
size: NA
V: TRBV7-9
D: TRBD2
J: TRBJ2-5

DNA: TGTGCCACCCGCGGGGTGCACGAGCAGTACTTC
CDR3: CATRGVHEQYF
size: NA
V: TRBV25-1
D: NA
J: TRBJ2-7

DNA: TGCGCCAGCAGTGAGTCGAGGACAGTACAAGAGACCCAGTACTTC
CDR3: CASSESRTVQETQYF
size: NA
V: TRBV10-2
D: NA
J: TRBJ2-5

DNA: TGCGCCAGCAGCCACGACAGCCCGAACTCCTACGAGCAGTACTTC
CDR3: CASSHDSPNSYEQYF
size: once
V: TRBV5-1
D: NA
J: TRBJ2-7

DNA: TGCAGCGTTCGGGGGACAGATACGCAGTATTTT
CDR3: CSVRGTDTQYF
size: NA
V: TRBV29-1
D: NA
J: TRBJ2-3

DNA: TGTGCCAGCAGATCAGGACCGTTGATCAATCAGCCCCAGCATTTT
CDR3: CASRSGPLINQPQHF
size: NA
V: TRBV28
D: NA
J: TRBJ1-5

DNA: TGCGCCAGCAGCTTAGTCATCGGCACCGGGGAGCTGTTTTTT
CDR3: CASSLVIGTGELFF
size: NA
V: TRBV5-1
D: NA
J: TRBJ2-2

DNA: TGTGCCAGCAGCAAACTACAGGGCCCCGGGGATACGCAGTATTTT
CDR3: CASSKLQGPGDTQYF
size: NA
V: TRBV9
D: NA
J: TRBJ2-3

DNA: TGTGCCACCAGCAGTAATAGGATCGACTGGGACACAGATACGCAGTATTTT
CDR3: CATSSNRIDWDTDTQYF
size: NA
V: TRBV15
D: NA
J: TRBJ2-3

DNA: TGTGCCAGCAGTGGAATAGCGGGATTGGTGGAGACCCAGTACTTC
CDR3: CASSGIAGLVETQYF
size: NA
V: TRBV6-1
D: TRBD2
J: TRBJ2-5

DNA: TGTGCCAGCAGCGCCCGGGACAGAACCAAGATCACAGATACGCAGTATTTT
CDR3: CASSARDRTKITDTQYF
size: NA
V: TRBV7-9
D: TRBD1
J: TRBJ2-3

DNA: TGCAGCGTTGTGATCCGAGCAGGGGGCGGTGGCTACACCTTC
CDR3: CSVVIRAGGGGYTF
size: NA
V: TRBV29-1
D: TRBD1
J: TRBJ1-2

DNA: TGTGCCACCCATCTTGGGGACAGGGGCTCCTACGAGCAGTACTTC
CDR3: CATHLGDRGSYEQYF
size: NA
V: TRBV6-5
D: TRBD1
J: TRBJ2-7